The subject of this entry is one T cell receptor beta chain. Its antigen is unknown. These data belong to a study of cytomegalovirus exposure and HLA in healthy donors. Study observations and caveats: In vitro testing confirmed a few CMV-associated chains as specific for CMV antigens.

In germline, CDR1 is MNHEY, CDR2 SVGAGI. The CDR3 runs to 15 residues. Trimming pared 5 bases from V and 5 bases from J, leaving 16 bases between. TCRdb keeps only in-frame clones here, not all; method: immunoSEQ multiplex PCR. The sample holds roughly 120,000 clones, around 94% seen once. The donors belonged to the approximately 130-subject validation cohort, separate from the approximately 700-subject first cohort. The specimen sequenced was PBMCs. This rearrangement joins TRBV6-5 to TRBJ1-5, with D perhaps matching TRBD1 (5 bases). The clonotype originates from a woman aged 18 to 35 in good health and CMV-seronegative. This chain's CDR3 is CASSPKGFVDQPQHF. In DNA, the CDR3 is TGTGCCAGCAGTCCAAAGGGGTTCGTGGATCAGCCCCAGCATTTT.